This T cell receptor beta chain was obtained from a study of T cells in tumors after PD-1 blockade. Sequencing used immunoSEQ multiplex PCR; TCRdb keeps in-frame clones, though not all of them. The sample has fewer than 55,000 clones; about 84% are singletons. The source material was PBMCs, sampled before anti-PD-1 treatment. This receptor was identified in a human donor with basal cell carcinoma.

CDR3 DNA: TGTGCCAGCAGCTTAGGTTCTAGCGGGGGGGCAGATACGCAGTATTTT. This translates into CASSLGSSGGADTQYF. The chain couples TRBV7-6 to TRBJ2-3; TRBD2 matches 12 bases. The CDR3 contains 16 residues. Germline V gene lookup returns CDR1 SGHVS and CDR2 FNYEAQ. Trimming removed 1 base from V and 4 bases from J; junction bases left unmatched: 3.